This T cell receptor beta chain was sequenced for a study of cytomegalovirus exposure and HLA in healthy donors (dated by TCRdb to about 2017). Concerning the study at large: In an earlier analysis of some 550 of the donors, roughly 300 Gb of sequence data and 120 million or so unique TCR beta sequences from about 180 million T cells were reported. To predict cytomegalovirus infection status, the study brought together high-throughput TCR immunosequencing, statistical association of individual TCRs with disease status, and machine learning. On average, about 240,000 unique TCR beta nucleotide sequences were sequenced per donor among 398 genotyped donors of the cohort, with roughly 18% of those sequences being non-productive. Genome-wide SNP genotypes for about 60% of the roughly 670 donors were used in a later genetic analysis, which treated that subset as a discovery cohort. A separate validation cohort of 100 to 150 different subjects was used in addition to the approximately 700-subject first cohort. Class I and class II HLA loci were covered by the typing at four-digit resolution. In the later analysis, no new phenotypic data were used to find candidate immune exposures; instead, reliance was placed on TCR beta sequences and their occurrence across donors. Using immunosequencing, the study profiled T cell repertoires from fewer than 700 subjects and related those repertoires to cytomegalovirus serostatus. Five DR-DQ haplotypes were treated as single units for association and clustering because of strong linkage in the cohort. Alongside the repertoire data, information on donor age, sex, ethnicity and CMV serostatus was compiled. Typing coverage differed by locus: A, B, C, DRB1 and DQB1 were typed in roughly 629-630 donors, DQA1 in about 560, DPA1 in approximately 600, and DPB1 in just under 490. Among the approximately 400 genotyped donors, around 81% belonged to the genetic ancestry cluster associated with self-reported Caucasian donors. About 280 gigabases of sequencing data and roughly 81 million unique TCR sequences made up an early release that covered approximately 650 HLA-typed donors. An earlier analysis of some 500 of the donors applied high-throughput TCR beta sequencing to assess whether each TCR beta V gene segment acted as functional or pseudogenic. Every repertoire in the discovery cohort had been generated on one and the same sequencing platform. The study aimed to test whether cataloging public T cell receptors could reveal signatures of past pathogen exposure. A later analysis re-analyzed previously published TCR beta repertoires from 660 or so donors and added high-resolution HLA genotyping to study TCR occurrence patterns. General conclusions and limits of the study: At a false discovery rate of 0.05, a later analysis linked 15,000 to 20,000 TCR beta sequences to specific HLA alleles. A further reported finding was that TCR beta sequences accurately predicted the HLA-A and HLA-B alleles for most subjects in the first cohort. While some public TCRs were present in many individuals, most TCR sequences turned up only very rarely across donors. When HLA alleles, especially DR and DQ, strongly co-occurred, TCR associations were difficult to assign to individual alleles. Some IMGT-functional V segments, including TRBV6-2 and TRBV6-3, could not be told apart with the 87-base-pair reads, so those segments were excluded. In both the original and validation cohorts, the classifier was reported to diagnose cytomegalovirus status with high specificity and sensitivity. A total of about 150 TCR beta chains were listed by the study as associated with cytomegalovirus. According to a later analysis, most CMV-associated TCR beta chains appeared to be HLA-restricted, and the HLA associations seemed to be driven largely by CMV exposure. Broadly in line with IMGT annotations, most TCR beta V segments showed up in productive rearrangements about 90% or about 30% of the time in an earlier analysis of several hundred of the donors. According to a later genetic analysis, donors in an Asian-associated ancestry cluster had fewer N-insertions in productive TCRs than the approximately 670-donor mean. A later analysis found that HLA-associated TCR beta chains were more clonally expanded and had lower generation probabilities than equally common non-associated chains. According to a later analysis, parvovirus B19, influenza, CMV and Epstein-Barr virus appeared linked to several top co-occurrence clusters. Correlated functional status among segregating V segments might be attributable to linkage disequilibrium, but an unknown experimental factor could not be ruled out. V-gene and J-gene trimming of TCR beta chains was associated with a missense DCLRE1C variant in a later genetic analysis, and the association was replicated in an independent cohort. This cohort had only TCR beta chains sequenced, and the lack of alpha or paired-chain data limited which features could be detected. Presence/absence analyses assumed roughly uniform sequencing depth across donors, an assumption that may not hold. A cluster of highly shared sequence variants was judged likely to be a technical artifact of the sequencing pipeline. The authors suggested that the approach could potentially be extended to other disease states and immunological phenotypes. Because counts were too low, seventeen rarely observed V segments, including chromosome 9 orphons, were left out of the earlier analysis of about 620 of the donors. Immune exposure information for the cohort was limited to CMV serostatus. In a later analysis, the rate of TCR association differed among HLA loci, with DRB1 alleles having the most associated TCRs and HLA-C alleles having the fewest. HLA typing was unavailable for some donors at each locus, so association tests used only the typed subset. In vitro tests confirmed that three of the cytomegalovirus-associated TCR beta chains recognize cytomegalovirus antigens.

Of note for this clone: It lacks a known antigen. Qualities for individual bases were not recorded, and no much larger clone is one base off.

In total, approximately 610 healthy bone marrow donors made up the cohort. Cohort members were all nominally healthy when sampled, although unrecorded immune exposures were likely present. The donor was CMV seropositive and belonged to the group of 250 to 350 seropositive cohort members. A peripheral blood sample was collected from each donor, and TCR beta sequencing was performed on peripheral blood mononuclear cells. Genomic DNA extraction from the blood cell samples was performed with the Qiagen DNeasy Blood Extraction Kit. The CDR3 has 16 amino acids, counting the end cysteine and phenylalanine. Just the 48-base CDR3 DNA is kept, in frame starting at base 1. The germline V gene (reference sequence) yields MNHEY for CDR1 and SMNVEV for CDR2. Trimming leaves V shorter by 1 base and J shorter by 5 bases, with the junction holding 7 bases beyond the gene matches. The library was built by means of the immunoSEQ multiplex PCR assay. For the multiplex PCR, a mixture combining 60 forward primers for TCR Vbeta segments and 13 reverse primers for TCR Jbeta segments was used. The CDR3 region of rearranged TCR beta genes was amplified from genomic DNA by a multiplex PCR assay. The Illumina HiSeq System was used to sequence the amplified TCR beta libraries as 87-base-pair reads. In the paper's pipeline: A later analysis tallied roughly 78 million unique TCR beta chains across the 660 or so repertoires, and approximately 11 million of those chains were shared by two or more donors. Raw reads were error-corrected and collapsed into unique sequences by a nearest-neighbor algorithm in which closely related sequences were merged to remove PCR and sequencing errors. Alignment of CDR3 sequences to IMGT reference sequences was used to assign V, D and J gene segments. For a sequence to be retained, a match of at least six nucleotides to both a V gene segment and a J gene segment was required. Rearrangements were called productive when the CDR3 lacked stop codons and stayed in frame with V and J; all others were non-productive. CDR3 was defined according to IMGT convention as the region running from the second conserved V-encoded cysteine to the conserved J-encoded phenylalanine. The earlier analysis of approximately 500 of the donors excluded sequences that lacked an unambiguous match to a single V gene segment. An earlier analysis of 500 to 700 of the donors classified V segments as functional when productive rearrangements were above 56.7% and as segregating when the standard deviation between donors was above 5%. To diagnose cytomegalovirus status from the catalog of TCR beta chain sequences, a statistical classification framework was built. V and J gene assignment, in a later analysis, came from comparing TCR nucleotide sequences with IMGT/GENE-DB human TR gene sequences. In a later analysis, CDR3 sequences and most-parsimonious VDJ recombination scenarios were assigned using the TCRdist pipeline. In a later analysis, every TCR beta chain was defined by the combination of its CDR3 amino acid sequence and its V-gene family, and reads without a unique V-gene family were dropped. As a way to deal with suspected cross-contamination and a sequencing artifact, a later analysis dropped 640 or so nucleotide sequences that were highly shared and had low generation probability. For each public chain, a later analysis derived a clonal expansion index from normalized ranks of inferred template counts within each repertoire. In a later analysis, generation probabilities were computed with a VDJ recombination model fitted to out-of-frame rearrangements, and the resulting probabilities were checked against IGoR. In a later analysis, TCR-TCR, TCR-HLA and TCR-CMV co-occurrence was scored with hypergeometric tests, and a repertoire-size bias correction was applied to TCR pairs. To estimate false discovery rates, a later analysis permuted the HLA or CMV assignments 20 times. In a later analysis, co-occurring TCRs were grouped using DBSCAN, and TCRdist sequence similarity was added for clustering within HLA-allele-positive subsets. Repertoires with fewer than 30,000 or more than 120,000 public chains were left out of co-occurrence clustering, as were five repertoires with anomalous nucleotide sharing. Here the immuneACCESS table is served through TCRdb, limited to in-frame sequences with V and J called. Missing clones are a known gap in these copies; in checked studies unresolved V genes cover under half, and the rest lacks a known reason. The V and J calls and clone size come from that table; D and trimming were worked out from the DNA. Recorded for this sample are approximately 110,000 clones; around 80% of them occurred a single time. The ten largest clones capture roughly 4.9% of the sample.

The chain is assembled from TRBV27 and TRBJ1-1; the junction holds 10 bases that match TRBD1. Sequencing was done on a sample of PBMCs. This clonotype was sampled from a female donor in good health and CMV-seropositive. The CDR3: CASSLLPGQGSTEAFF. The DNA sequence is TGTGCCAGCAGTTTATTACCGGGACAGGGGTCGACTGAAGCTTTCTTT.